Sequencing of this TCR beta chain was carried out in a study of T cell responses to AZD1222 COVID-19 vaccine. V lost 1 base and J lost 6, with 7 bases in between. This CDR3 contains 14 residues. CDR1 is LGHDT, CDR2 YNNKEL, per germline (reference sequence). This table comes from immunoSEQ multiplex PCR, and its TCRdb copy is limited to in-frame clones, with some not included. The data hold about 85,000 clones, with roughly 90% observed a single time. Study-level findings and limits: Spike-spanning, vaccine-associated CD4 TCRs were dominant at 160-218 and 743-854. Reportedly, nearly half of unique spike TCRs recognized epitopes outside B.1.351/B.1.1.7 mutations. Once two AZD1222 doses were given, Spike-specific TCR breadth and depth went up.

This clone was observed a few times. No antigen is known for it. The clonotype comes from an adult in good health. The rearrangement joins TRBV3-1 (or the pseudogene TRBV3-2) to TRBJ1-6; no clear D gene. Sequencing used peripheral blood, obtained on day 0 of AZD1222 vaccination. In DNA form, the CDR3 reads TGTGCCAGCAGCCAAGCCAGCGTTAATTCACCCCTCCACTTT. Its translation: CASSQASVNSPLHF.